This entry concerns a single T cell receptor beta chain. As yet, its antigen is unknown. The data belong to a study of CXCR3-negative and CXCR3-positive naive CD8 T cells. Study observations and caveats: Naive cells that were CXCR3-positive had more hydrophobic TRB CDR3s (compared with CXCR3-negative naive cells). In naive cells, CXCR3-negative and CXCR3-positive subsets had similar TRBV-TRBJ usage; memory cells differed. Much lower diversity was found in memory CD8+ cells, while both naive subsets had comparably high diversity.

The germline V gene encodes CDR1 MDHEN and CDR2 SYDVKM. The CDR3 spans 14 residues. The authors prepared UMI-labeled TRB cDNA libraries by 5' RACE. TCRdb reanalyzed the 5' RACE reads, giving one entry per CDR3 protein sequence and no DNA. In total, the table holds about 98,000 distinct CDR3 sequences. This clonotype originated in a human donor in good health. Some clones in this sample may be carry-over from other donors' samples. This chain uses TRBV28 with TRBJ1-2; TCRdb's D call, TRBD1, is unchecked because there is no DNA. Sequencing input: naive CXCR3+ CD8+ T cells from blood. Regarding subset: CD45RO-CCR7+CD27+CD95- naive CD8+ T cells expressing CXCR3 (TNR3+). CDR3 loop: CASRPTTGVYGYTF.